This T cell receptor (beta chain) was documented in a study of cytomegalovirus exposure and HLA in healthy donors. The CDR3 loop spans 17 amino acids. CDR1 is SGHNT, CDR2 YENEEA, per germline. V lost 4 bases to trimming and J lost 1 base; unmatched junction nucleotides: 5. The PCR had 60 Vbeta and 13 Jbeta primers. Profiling relied on immunoSEQ multiplex PCR, and the TCRdb table lists in-frame clones only, not all of them. The table lists about 140,000 clones, less than 85% of them singletons. The sequenced sample was PBMCs. J is TRBJ2-3 and V is TRBV11-3; TRBD2 matches 13 bases. The receptor comes from a man in his forties or fifties in good health and CMV-seropositive. CDR3 DNA: TGTGCCAGCAGCTCGCTTACTAGCGGGAGGGGCACAGATACGCAGTATTTT. Translation: CASSSLTSGRGTDTQYF. Looking up the rest from reference TRBV11-3 and TRBJ2-3 gives the full variable domain: EAGVVQSPRYKIIEKKQPVAFWCNPISGHNTLYWYLQNLGQGPELLIRYENEEAVDDSQLPKDRFSAERLKGVDSTLKIQPAELGDSAVYLCASSSLTSGRGTDTQYFGPGTRLTVL.